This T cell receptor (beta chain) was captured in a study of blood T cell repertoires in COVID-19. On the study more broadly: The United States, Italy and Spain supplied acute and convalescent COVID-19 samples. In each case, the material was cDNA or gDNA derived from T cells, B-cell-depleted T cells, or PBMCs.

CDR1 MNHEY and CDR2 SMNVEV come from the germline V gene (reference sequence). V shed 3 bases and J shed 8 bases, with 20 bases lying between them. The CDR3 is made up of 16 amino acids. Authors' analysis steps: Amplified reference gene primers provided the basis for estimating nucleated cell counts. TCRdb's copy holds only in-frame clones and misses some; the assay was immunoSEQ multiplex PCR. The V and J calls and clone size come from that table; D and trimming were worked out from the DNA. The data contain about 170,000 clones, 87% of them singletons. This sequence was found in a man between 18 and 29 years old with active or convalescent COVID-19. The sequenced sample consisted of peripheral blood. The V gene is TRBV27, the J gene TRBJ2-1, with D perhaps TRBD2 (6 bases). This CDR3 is CASSLEGVGLAYEQFF. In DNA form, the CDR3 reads TGTGCCAGCAGTTTGGAGGGAGTCGGATTGGCATATGAGCAGTTCTTC.